This TCR beta chain stems from a study of T cell repertoires and Cas9 in healthy adults. On the study more broadly: SpCas9-reactive CD4 and CD8 T cells were characterized for potency, cytotoxicity and lineage.

The study, taken as a whole, reports: Reportedly, SpCas9-reactive effector T cell proliferation and function were mitigated by SpCas9-reactive Tregs in vitro.

Here immunoSEQ multiplex PCR was the method, and the copy in TCRdb shows in-frame clones only, minus some. The repertoire has more than 13,000 clones, approximately 88% of them found once; the top ten carry around 2%. With respect to this clone: The antigen is not known.

Trimming left V 4 bases short and J 7 bases short, with 20 bases between. This CDR3 spans 15 amino acids. Looked up from germline, CDR1 is SGHRS and CDR2 is YFSETQ. Sequencing was carried out using Tregs (CD4+, CD25+, CD127-, CD137-, CD154-) from PBMCs; culture status not recorded. The origin of this receptor is a human donor in good health. J is TRBJ1-2 and V is TRBV5-1; TRBD1 might be the D (6 bases). The CDR3 reads CASSRGTLWDSGYTF. The CDR3 coding sequence is TGCGCCAGCAGCCGAGGGACATTGTGGGATAGTGGCTACACCTTC. The variable domain in full, completed from reference TRBV5-1 and TRBJ1-2, reads KAGVTQTPRYLIKTRGQQVTLSCSPISGHRSVSWYQQTPGQGLQFLFEYFSETQRNKGNFPGRFSGRQFSNSRSEMNVSTLELGDSALYLCASSRGTLWDSGYTFGSGTRLTVV.